A selection of T cell receptor beta chains follows, all from one sample in a study of metastatic and nonmetastatic thyroid tumors. TCRdb used MiXCR to call clones anew from the PCR reads. The sample includes 10,000 to 15,000 clones, over 25% of them seen just once. Sequencing was performed on tumor tissue. The receptor set was obtained from a male donor with papillary thyroid cancer or a benign thyroid nodule (not recorded which). Some clones in this sample may be carry-over from other donors' samples. Both conserved end residues are part of each CDR3. The D gene is left open where the match is weak. Clone sizes are given selectively: once, few, many, or a class where the clone is expanded.

clone_size: .
v_call: TRBV2
j_call: TRBJ1-1
d_call: TRBD1
cdr3_nt: TGTGCCAGCAGTGGACAGGGCGTAGGCACTGAAGCTTTCTTT
cdr3_aa: CASSGQGVGTEAFF

clone_size: .
v_call: TRBV20-1
j_call: TRBJ2-7
d_call: .
cdr3_nt: TGCAGTGCTGAACACAGCAATTTGGGAGACTACGAGCAGTACTTC
cdr3_aa: CSAEHSNLGDYEQYF

clone_size: .
v_call: TRBV18
j_call: TRBJ2-7
d_call: .
cdr3_nt: TGTGCCAGCTCACCAGAGACATCCTCCTACGAGCAGTACTTC
cdr3_aa: CASSPETSSYEQYF

clone_size: .
v_call: TRBV5-1
j_call: TRBJ2-3
d_call: .
cdr3_nt: TGCGCCAGCAGCTATAGGGGACTGGTGGGAGATACGCAGTATTTT
cdr3_aa: CASSYRGLVGDTQYF

clone_size: many
v_call: TRBV27
j_call: TRBJ1-1
d_call: .
cdr3_nt: TGTGCCAGCAGCCCCGACCTCGGGAGCACTGAAGCTTTCTTT
cdr3_aa: CASSPDLGSTEAFF

clone_size: .
v_call: TRBV15
j_call: TRBJ1-1
d_call: .
cdr3_nt: TGTGCCACCAGCAGAGATCCGCGGCACAACACTGAAGCTTTCTTT
cdr3_aa: CATSRDPRHNTEAFF

clone_size: many
v_call: TRBV30
j_call: TRBJ1-6
d_call: TRBD1
cdr3_nt: TGTGCCTGGAGTGTTCGGGACAGGCTTTTTTCACCCCTCCACTTT
cdr3_aa: CAWSVRDRLFSPLHF

clone_size: .
v_call: TRBV10-3
j_call: TRBJ1-1
d_call: .
cdr3_nt: TGTGCCAACAGTGAGTCGGGCAGGGCCGCTGAAGCTTTCTTT
cdr3_aa: CANSESGRAAEAFF

clone_size: .
v_call: TRBV6-1
j_call: TRBJ2-6
d_call: TRBD1
cdr3_nt: TGTGCCAGCAGAAAGGGACAGGGTGGGACTGGGGCCAACGTCCTGACTTTC
cdr3_aa: CASRKGQGGTGANVLTF

clone_size: .
v_call: TRBV28
j_call: TRBJ2-2
d_call: .
cdr3_nt: TGTGCCAGCAGTCCGATAGGGGCTGACCACACCGGGGAGCTGTTTTTT
cdr3_aa: CASSPIGADHTGELFF

clone_size: .
v_call: TRBV20-1
j_call: TRBJ1-3
d_call: .
cdr3_nt: TGCAGTGCTTCGCACGACGAAAACACCATATATTTT
cdr3_aa: CSASHDENTIYF

clone_size: .
v_call: TRBV4-2
j_call: TRBJ1-2
d_call: TRBD1
cdr3_nt: TGTGCCAGCAGCCAAGATACGGGCGGACAGGGGGCCAGCTACACCTTC
cdr3_aa: CASSQDTGGQGASYTF

clone_size: .
v_call: TRBV2
j_call: TRBJ2-1
d_call: .
cdr3_nt: TGTGCCAGCAGTGAACAGGGAATCGGAAACTACAATGAGCAGTTCTTC
cdr3_aa: CASSEQGIGNYNEQFF

clone_size: many
v_call: TRBV6-2/TRBV6-3
j_call: TRBJ2-1
d_call: TRBD2
cdr3_nt: TGTGCCAGCAGTTTGGTCCCTAGCGGGGTGTCCTACAATGAGCAGTTCTTC
cdr3_aa: CASSLVPSGVSYNEQFF

clone_size: medium-sized
v_call: TRBV12-3/TRBV12-4
j_call: TRBJ1-2
d_call: .
cdr3_nt: TGTGCCAGCAGGGGACGTTCAGGCTACACCTTC
cdr3_aa: CASRGRSGYTF

clone_size: .
v_call: TRBV18
j_call: TRBJ1-6
d_call: .
cdr3_nt: TGTGCCAGCTCACCTGTATTAGGTCGAGGCTCACCCCTCCACTTT
cdr3_aa: CASSPVLGRGSPLHF

clone_size: many
v_call: TRBV5-1
j_call: TRBJ2-5
d_call: TRBD2
cdr3_nt: TGCGCCAGCAGCGCCACTAGCGTCGTAGAGACCCAGTACTTC
cdr3_aa: CASSATSVVETQYF

clone_size: medium-sized
v_call: TRBV11-1
j_call: TRBJ2-1
d_call: TRBD2
cdr3_nt: TGTGCCAGCAGCTTAGCCGCGGGACTAGCGGACAATGAGCAGTTCTTC
cdr3_aa: CASSLAAGLADNEQFF

clone_size: many
v_call: TRBV5-4
j_call: TRBJ2-5
d_call: TRBD1
cdr3_nt: TGTGCCAGCAGCTCCAAGGGACAGGAGGGAGGACAAGAGACCCAGTACTTC
cdr3_aa: CASSSKGQEGGQETQYF